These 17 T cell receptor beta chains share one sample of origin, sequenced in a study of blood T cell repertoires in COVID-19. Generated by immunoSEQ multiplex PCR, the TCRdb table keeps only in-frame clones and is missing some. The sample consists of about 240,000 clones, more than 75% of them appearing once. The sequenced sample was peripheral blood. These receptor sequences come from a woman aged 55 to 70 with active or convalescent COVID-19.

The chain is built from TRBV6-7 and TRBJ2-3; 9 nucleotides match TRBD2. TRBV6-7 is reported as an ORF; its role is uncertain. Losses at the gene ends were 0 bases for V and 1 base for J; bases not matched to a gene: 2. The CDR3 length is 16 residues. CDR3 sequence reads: CASSYSQRGGTDTQYF. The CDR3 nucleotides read TGTGCCAGCAGTTACTCACAGCGGGGGGGCACAGATACGCAGTATTTT.

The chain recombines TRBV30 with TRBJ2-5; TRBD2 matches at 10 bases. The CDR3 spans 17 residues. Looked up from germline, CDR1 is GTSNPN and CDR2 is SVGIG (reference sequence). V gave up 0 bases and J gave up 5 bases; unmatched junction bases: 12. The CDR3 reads CAWSVGPSGSLGETQYF. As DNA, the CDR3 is TGTGCCTGGAGTGTAGGTCCTAGCGGGAGCCTTGGGGAGACCCAGTACTTC.

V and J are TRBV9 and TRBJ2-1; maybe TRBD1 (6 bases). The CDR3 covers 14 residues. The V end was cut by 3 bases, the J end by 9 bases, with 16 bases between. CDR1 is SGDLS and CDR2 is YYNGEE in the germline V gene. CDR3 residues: CASSGKHPDSEQFF. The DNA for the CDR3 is TGTGCCAGCAGCGGCAAGCATCCGGACAGTGAGCAGTTCTTC.

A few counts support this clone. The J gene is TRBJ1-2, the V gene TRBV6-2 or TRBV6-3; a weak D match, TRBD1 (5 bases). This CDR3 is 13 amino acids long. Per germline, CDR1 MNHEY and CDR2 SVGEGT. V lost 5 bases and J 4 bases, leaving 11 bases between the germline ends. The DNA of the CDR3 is TGTGCCAGCAGTCTCCAACAGGCCTATGGCTACACCTTC. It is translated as CASSLQQAYGYTF.

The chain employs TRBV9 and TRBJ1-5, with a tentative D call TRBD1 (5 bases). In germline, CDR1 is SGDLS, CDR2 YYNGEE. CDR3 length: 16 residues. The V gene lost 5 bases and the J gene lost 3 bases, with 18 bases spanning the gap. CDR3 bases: TGTGCCAGCAGTAAGGGAGGGGCGAGGAACAATCAGCCCCAGCATTTT. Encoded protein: CASSKGGARNNQPQHF.

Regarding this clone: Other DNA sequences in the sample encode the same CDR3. In DNA form, the CDR3 reads TGTGCCTGGGGCCTGGGGGGGGAGACCCAGTACTTC. Translation gives CAWGLGGETQYF. The chain carries TRBV30 and TRBJ2-5; 7 bases align to TRBD2. Germline V gene data show CDR1 as GTSNPN and CDR2 as SVGIG (reference sequence). The CDR3 spans 12 residues. After removal of 5 bases from V and 5 bases from J, the junction contained 5 bases not matched to a gene.

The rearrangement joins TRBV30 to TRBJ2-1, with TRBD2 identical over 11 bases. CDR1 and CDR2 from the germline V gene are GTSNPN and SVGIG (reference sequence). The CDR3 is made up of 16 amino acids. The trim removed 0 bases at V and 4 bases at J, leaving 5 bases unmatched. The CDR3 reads CAWSVLRLAGYNEQFF. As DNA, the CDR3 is TGTGCCTGGAGTGTACTTAGACTAGCGGGGTACAATGAGCAGTTCTTC.

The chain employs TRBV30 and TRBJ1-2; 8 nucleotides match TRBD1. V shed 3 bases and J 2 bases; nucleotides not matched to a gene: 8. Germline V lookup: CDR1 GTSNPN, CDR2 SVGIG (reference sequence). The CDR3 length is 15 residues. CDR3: CAWRSRGRLNYGYTF. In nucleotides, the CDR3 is TGTGCCTGGAGGTCCAGGGGGCGATTGAACTATGGCTACACCTTC.

CDR3 protein: CASSDRNTGELFF. The CDR3 region has the DNA TGTGCCAGCAGTGACCGGAACACCGGGGAGCTGTTTTTT. The chain joins TRBV6-4 to TRBJ2-2, with D hard to call. V shed 2 bases and J shed 1 base, with 2 bases lying between them. The germline V gene encodes CDR1 MRHNA and CDR2 SNTAGT. The length of the CDR3 is 13 residues.

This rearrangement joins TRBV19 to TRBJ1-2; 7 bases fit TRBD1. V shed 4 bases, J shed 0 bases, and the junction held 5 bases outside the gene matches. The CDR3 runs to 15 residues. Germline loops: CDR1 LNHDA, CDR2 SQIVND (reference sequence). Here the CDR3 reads CASSKGTVANYGYTF. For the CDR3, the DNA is TGTGCCAGTAGTAAGGGGACAGTAGCTAACTATGGCTACACCTTC.

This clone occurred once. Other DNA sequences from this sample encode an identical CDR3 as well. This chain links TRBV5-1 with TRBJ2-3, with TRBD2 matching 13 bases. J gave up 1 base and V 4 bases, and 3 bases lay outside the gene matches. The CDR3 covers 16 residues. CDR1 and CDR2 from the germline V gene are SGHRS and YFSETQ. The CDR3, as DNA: TGCGCCAGCAGCCCGGGGACTAGCGGGGGCACAGATACGCAGTATTTT. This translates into CASSPGTSGGTDTQYF.

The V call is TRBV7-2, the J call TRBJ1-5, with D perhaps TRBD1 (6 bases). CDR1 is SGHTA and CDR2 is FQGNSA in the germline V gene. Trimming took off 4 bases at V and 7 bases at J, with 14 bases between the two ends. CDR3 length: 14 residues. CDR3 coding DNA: TGTGCCAGCAGCTCACCGGGGGGCGGGCAGCCCCAGCATTTT. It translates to CASSSPGGGQPQHF.

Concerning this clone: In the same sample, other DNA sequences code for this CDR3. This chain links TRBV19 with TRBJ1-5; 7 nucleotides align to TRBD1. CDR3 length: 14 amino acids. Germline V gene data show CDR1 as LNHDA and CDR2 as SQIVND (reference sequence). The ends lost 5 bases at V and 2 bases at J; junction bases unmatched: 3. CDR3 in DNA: TGTGCCAGTAGTGTCCAGGGGGGCAATCAGCCCCAGCATTTT. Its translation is CASSVQGGNQPQHF.

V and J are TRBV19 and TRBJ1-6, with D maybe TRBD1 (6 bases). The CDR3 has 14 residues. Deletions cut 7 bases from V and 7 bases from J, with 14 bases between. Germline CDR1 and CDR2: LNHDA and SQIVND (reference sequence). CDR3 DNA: TGTGCCAGTAACCAGGGGATTAGGAATTCACCCCTCCACTTT. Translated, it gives CASNQGIRNSPLHF.

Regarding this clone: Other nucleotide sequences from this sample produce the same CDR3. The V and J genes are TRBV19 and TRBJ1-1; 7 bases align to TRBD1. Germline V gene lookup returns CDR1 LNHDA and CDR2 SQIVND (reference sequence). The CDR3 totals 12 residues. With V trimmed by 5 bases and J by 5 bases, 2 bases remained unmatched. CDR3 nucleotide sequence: TGTGCCAGTAGTGAACAGGGGACTGAAGCTTTCTTT. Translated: CASSEQGTEAFF. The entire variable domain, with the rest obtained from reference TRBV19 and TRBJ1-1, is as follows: DGGITQSPKYLFRKEGQNVTLSCEQNLNHDAMYWYRQDPGQGLRLIYYSQIVNDFQKGDIAEGYSVSREKKESFPLTVTSAQKNPTAFYLCASSEQGTEAFFGQGTRLTVV.

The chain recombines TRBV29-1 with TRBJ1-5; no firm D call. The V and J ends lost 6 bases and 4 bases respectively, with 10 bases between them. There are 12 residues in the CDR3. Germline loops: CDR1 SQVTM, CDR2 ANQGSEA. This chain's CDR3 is CSVPVRNQPQHF. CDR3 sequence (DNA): TGCAGCGTCCCGGTCCGTAATCAGCCCCAGCATTTT.

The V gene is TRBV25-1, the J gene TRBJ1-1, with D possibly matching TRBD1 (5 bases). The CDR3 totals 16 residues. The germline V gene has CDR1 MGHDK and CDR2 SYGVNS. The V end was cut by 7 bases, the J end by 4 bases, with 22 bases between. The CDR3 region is CASNPDQGHDGTEAFF. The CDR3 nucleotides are TGTGCCAGCAACCCAGACCAGGGCCATGATGGCACTGAAGCTTTCTTT.